This entry lists 27 T cell receptor beta chains sequenced from one sample in a study of blood T cell repertoires in COVID-19. Only in-frame clones appear in the TCRdb table, and some are missing; sequencing was by immunoSEQ multiplex PCR. The sample yields more than 200,000 clones, 70% to 90% seen once. The specimen was peripheral blood. These receptors were taken from a woman between 35 and 50 years old who had recovered from COVID-19.

The chain combines TRBV19 with TRBJ1-5; TRBD1 is a possible D gene (5 bases). The length of the CDR3 is 16 residues. Germline-derived CDR1 and CDR2 are LNHDA and SQIVND (reference sequence). V dropped 1 base and J dropped 0 bases, with 10 bases sitting between them. The CDR3 DNA follows: TGTGCCAGTAGTATAGTTGGCAGGGATAGCAATCAGCCCCAGCATTTT. Its translation is CASSIVGRDSNQPQHF.

The CDR3 is CASSYRTGAPYGYTF. CDR3 coding DNA: TGTGCCAGCAGTTATCGGACAGGGGCTCCCTATGGCTACACCTTC. V is TRBV6-5 and J is TRBJ1-2, with 9 bases aligning to TRBD1. J was trimmed by 4 bases and V by 3 bases; bases with no gene match: 6. The germline V gene encodes CDR1 MNHEY and CDR2 SVGAGI. The CDR3 loop spans 15 amino acids.

The chain links TRBV2 to TRBJ2-7; TRBD1 matches at 9 bases. After removal of 7 bases from V and 5 bases from J, the junction contained 9 bases not matched to a gene. The CDR3 has 14 residues. Germline V CDR1 and CDR2: SNHLY, FYNNEI. CDR3 sequence reads: CASKTWTGANEQYF. The CDR3 DNA follows: TGTGCCAGCAAGACTTGGACAGGGGCGAACGAGCAGTACTTC.

This clone showed up just a few times. J is TRBJ2-7 and V is TRBV18; D ambiguous. CDR3 length: 13 residues. Per the germline V gene, CDR1 is KGHSH and CDR2 is LQKENI. V lost 5 bases and J lost 1, with 9 bases in between. The DNA for the CDR3 is TGTGCCAGCTCATACAACCCATCCTACGAGCAGTACTTC. Protein sequence: CASSYNPSYEQYF.

Only one count was recorded for this clone. V is TRBV19 and J is TRBJ1-5; D gene ambiguous. Trimming removed 4 bases at V and 0 bases at J, with 7 bases between. The CDR3 spans 14 residues. Germline CDR1 reads LNHDA; CDR2 reads SQIVND (reference sequence). For the CDR3, the DNA is TGTGCCAGTAGTACCCCTTATAGCAATCAGCCCCAGCATTTT. Its translation is CASSTPYSNQPQHF.

V and J are TRBV7-2 and TRBJ1-6, with 8 positions matching TRBD1. The CDR3 is 17 residues long. V lost 1 base and J lost 12; bases outside the gene matches: 14. Germline loops: CDR1 SGHTA, CDR2 FQGNSA. The CDR3 DNA reads TGTGCCAGCAGCTTAGGGCAGGGGGCCTCAACGGTCGGACCCCTCCACTTT. This sequence encodes CASSLGQGASTVGPLHF.

The chain combines TRBV11-2 with TRBJ1-2; D remains ambiguous. The CDR3 consists of 15 residues. Trimming took off 4 bases at V and 8 bases at J, with 20 bases between the two ends. The germline gives CDR1 SGHAT, CDR2 FQNNGV. As DNA, the CDR3 is TGTGCCAGCAGCTCCTCGTTTACTGCGCTTTTCGGCTACACCTTC. The encoded protein is CASSSSFTALFGYTF.

This clone showed up just once. The chain uses TRBV4-1 and TRBJ2-7, with TRBD2 as a possible D gene (6 bases). Germline loops: CDR1 MGHRA, CDR2 YSYEKL. The V and J ends lost 1 base and 5 bases respectively, with 18 bases between them. CDR3 length: 16 residues. This CDR3 reads CASSQGPRRALDEQYF. DNA of the CDR3: TGCGCCAGCAGCCAAGGCCCTCGGAGGGCACTGGACGAGCAGTACTTC.

Details on this clone: Other nucleotide sequences from this sample produce the same CDR3. The chain links TRBV7-9 to TRBJ1-2; 7 bases line up with TRBD1. The V segment lost 4 bases and the J segment 4 bases; nucleotides outside the gene matches: 3. Germline CDR1 and CDR2: SEHNR and FQNEAQ (reference sequence). The CDR3 contains 13 residues. The CDR3 DNA follows: TGTGCCAGCAGCTCGACAGGGACCTATGGCTACACCTTC. Its translation: CASSSTGTYGYTF. Drawing the rest from reference TRBV7-9 and TRBJ1-2, the complete variable domain is DTGVSQNPRHKITKRGQNVTFRCDPISEHNRLYWYRQTLGQGPEFLTYFQNEAQLEKSRLLSDRFSAERPKGSFSTLEIQRTEQGDSAMYLCASSSTGTYGYTFGSGTRLTVV.

The V gene is TRBV10-3, the J gene TRBJ2-7; no definite D call. Germline V gene lookup returns CDR1 ENHRY and CDR2 SYGVKD. Trimming removed 6 bases at V and 3 bases at J, with 12 bases between. This CDR3 contains 13 residues. Here the CDR3 reads CAIREQVNYEQYF. The CDR3 DNA is TGTGCCATCAGGGAGCAGGTCAACTACGAGCAGTACTTC.

In DNA form, the CDR3 reads TGTGCCACCAGCAGAGATCGGCGGGAGAATGGCTACACCTTC. It is translated as CATSRDRRENGYTF. The rearrangement links TRBV15 to TRBJ1-2; D call uncertain. Germline V gene lookup returns CDR1 LNHNV and CDR2 YYDKDF (reference sequence). The V gene lost 0 bases and the J gene lost 6 bases, with 11 bases spanning the gap. This CDR3 comprises 14 residues.

The chain is built from TRBV6-5 and TRBJ1-2; 7 nucleotides match TRBD1. The CDR3 contains 14 residues. Germline loops: CDR1 MNHEY, CDR2 SVGAGI. V shed 2 bases and J 2 bases; nucleotides not matched to a gene: 2. CDR3 in DNA: TGTGCCAGCAGTTACAGGGGGCCAAACTATGGCTACACCTTC. The encoded protein is CASSYRGPNYGYTF.

V gene TRBV7-9 combines with J gene TRBJ1-4, with D unclear. V lost 1 base to trimming and J lost 8 bases, with 17 bases between them. CDR3 length: 16 residues. Germline CDR1 is SEHNR and CDR2 is FQNEAQ (reference sequence). Here the CDR3 reads CASSLGLAPEREKLFF. As DNA, the CDR3 is TGTGCCAGCAGCTTAGGCCTTGCCCCAGAGAGGGAAAAACTGTTTTTT.

This chain connects TRBV4-3 to TRBJ2-7, with TRBD2 matching over 7 bases. Germline values: CDR1 LGHNA, CDR2 YSLEER. The CDR3 runs 16 residues. V lost 0 bases, J lost 0 bases, and 5 bases stayed unmatched. As DNA, the CDR3 is TGCGCCAGCAGCCAAGATCCGAGCGGGACCTCCTACGAGCAGTACTTC. It is translated as CASSQDPSGTSYEQYF.

A few counts support this clone. The chain couples TRBV7-2 to TRBJ2-7, with D possibly TRBD2 on 6 matching bases. Trimming removed 1 base from V and 6 bases from J, with 13 bases in between. The germline V gene has CDR1 SGHTA and CDR2 FQGNSA. The CDR3 spans 14 residues. This CDR3 is CASSLGLASGEQYF. CDR3 nucleotides: TGTGCCAGCAGCTTAGGGCTAGCGTCAGGCGAGCAGTACTTC.

This chain links TRBV19 with TRBJ2-2, with D uncertain. This CDR3 contains 15 residues. V was clipped by 0 bases and J by 7 bases, with 12 bases between them. Germline CDR1 is LNHDA and CDR2 is SQIVND (reference sequence). The CDR3 DNA reads TGTGCCAGTAGTATAGATAGTACAGCTGGCGGGGAGCTGTTTTTT. Translated: CASSIDSTAGGELFF.

The chain combines TRBV3-1 (or the pseudogene TRBV3-2) with TRBJ1-2, with TRBD1 matching over 8 bases. The length of the CDR3 is 12 residues. Germline loops: CDR1 LGHDT, CDR2 YNNKEL (reference sequence). The trim removed 4 bases at V and 7 bases at J, leaving 2 bases unmatched. The CDR3 sequence is CASSRQGSGYTF. The DNA of the CDR3 is TGTGCCAGCAGCCGACAGGGGTCTGGCTACACCTTC.

The genes are TRBV27 and TRBJ2-7; D possibly corresponds to TRBD2 (6 bases). Trimming removed 1 base from V and 5 bases from J, with 15 bases in between. In germline, CDR1 is MNHEY, CDR2 SMNVEV (reference sequence). CDR3 size: 15 residues. The DNA for the CDR3 is TGTGCCAGCAGTTTATTGGGACTGTCTCGGGACGAGCAGTACTTC. Translated, it gives CASSLLGLSRDEQYF.

V and J are TRBV2 and TRBJ2-1, with TRBD2 matching 15 bases. The CDR3 totals 19 residues. The germline V gene encodes CDR1 SNHLY and CDR2 FYNNEI. Trimming took 2 bases from V and 0 from J; bases not matched to a gene: 5. CDR3 residues: CASSEKGLAGGSSYNEQFF. The CDR3 DNA follows: TGTGCCAGCAGTGAAAAAGGACTAGCGGGGGGGAGCTCCTACAATGAGCAGTTCTTC.

This clone was seen a single time. The rearrangement joins TRBV5-1 to TRBJ2-7, with 8 bases fitting TRBD1. This CDR3 is 15 amino acids long. The germline CDR1 and CDR2 sequences are SGHRS and YFSETQ. V was clipped by 0 bases and J by 7 bases; unmatched bases: 9. CDR3 DNA: TGCGCCAGCAGCTTGGCGTGGACAGGGTCTAATGAGCAGTACTTC. It translates to CASSLAWTGSNEQYF.

The chain couples TRBV7-2 to TRBJ1-3; D gene ambiguous. CDR1 is SGHTA, CDR2 FQGNSA, per germline. The CDR3 extends over 15 amino acids. The ends were cut back, 1 base at V and 0 bases at J, with 7 bases in the middle. The CDR3 DNA reads TGTGCCAGCAGCTTAGTGGGGAGCTCTGGAAACACCATATATTTT. Its protein product is CASSLVGSSGNTIYF. Supplemented by reference TRBV7-2 and TRBJ1-3, the full variable domain reads GAGVSQSPSNKVTEKGKDVELRCDPISGHTALYWYRQSLGQGLEFLIYFQGNSAPDKSGLPSDRFSAERTGGSVSTLTIQRTQQEDSAVYLCASSLVGSSGNTIYFGEGSWLTVV.

The chain links TRBV28 to TRBJ2-7; D is uncertain. The V end lost 3 bases, the J end lost 3 bases, and 15 bases lay between the germline ends. CDR1 MDHEN and CDR2 SYDVKM come from the germline V gene. The CDR3 runs to 15 residues. CDR3 sequence (DNA): TGTGCCAGCAGTTTGGCCCCACCTCAGGACTACGAGCAGTACTTC. Its protein product is CASSLAPPQDYEQYF. Drawing the rest from reference TRBV28 and TRBJ2-7, the complete variable domain is DVKVTQSSRYLVKRTGEKVFLECVQDMDHENMFWYRQDPGLGLRLIYFSYDVKMKEKGDIPEGYSVSREKKERFSLILESASTNQTSMYLCASSLAPPQDYEQYFGPGTRLTVT.

This chain joins TRBV7-8 and TRBJ1-2; no definite D call. V shed 1 base and J shed 2 bases, with 11 bases lying between them. The germline gives CDR1 SGHVS, CDR2 FQNEAQ. The CDR3 has 15 amino acids. The CDR3, as DNA: TGTGCCAGCAGCTTAGGCACTCCCGAGAACTATGGCTACACCTTC. The encoded protein is CASSLGTPENYGYTF. Full variable domain (missing parts from reference TRBV7-8 and TRBJ1-2): GAGVSQSPRYKVAKRGQDVALRCDPISGHVSLFWYQQALGQGPEFLTYFQNEAQLDKSGLPSDRFFAERPEGSVSTLKIQRTQQEDSAVYLCASSLGTPENYGYTFGSGTRLTVV.

The chain combines TRBV30 with TRBJ1-5, with a possible D match to TRBD1 (5 bases). Trimming removed 0 bases from V and 4 bases from J, with 7 bases in between. From germline, CDR1 is GTSNPN and CDR2 SVGIG (reference sequence). The CDR3 totals 13 residues. The CDR3 is CAWSVSGNQPQHF. The CDR3 nucleotides are TGTGCCTGGAGTGTATCAGGGAATCAGCCCCAGCATTTT.

This clone was detected only a few times. V and J are TRBV18 and TRBJ1-1; TRBD1 aligns across 7 bases. CDR1 and CDR2 from the germline V gene are KGHSH and LQKENI. The length of the CDR3 is 14 residues. Trimming removed 6 bases from V and 2 bases from J; junction bases left unmatched: 6. CDR3 nucleotides: TGTGCCAGCTCTGGCCGACAGGGTAACACTGAAGCTTTCTTT. Translation gives CASSGRQGNTEAFF.

The rearrangement links TRBV5-4 to TRBJ2-5; a possible D gene is TRBD1 (5 bases). The CDR3 length is 14 residues. V gave up 0 bases and J gave up 8 bases, with 14 bases separating them. Germline V gives CDR1 SGHNT, CDR2 YYREEE (reference sequence). The CDR3 nucleotides are TGTGCCAGCAGCTTGGGGTCAGGGATACGAACCCAGTACTTC. Protein product: CASSLGSGIRTQYF. Full variable domain (missing parts from reference TRBV5-4 and TRBJ2-5): ETGVTQSPTHLIKTRGQQVTLRCSSQSGHNTVSWYQQALGQGPQFIFQYYREEENGRGNFPPRFSGLQFPNYSSELNVNALELDDSALYLCASSLGSGIRTQYFGPGTRLLVL.

The chain links TRBV5-8 to TRBJ1-4, with a possible D match to TRBD1 (6 bases). CDR1 SGHTS and CDR2 YDEGEE come from the germline V gene. This CDR3 comprises 15 residues. V lost 3 bases and J 4 bases, leaving 13 bases between the germline ends. The CDR3, as DNA: TGTGCCAGCAGCTGGGGGACACTGAGTAATGAAAAACTGTTTTTT. Translated, it gives CASSWGTLSNEKLFF.